This TCR beta chain was found in a study of blood T cells in healthy people across ages. Study results and limitations: More naive CD4+ cells and higher diversity were found in long-lived than in aged donors.

Trimming left V 3 bases short and J 2 bases short, with 14 bases between. The CDR3 runs 15 residues. The germline CDR1 and CDR2 sequences are SGHTA and FQGNSA. Together with a sample-barcoded 5' primer, a J-beta primer mix was included in a second PCR lasting about 6 to 11 cycles. TCRdb processed the 5' RACE reads anew with MiXCR; each CDR3 protein has one entry. The sample yields 920,000 or so distinct CDR3 sequences, under 55% seen once. This clonotype appeared a single time. Its antigen is unknown. This TCR was sampled from a woman aged 55-70 years in good health. The V gene is TRBV7-2, the J gene TRBJ2-7; possibly TRBD2 for D (5 bases). Input material: blood. This chain's CDR3 is CASSFGERRAYEQYF. The CDR3, as DNA: TGTGCCAGCAGCTTCGGGGAAAGGAGAGCCTACGAGCAGTACTTC.